The clone carrying this T cell receptor (beta chain) was picked up many times. Unique molecular identifiers were used in preparing the TCRbeta library. One entry per CDR3 protein results from TCRdb running MiXCR on the PCR reads. The sample records about 480,000 distinct CDR3 sequences, under 15% being singletons. Germline CDR1 and CDR2: PRHDT and FYEKMQ (reference sequence). J lost 2 bases, V lost 0 bases, and 9 bases had no gene match. The CDR3 is 18 amino acids. The data originate from a study of T-cell reconstitution after alpha-beta-depleted transplantation in children. The material was PBMCs from the stem cell graft donor, obtained from the stem cell graft. This receptor was obtained from a human donor who donated a stem cell graft to a child with combined immunodeficiency. The V gene is TRBV13, the J gene TRBJ2-3; 9 bases agree with TRBD2. The CDR3 bases are TGTGCCAGCAGCTTAGGCTTCTCGAGCGGGAGGCCCACAGATACGCAGTATTTT. The encoded protein is CASSLGFSSGRPTDTQYF.